These 24 T cell receptor beta chains originate from one sample sequenced in a study of blood T cell repertoires in COVID-19. Using immunoSEQ multiplex PCR, the repertoire was profiled, and TCRdb retains in-frame clones only, with some absent. The sample lists 130,000 or so clones; 84% were seen once. Sequencing was carried out using peripheral blood. The receptors come from a woman aged 55-70 years with acute or convalescent COVID-19.

This chain joins TRBV30 and TRBJ2-7, with TRBD2 identical over 11 bases. The V and J ends lost 4 bases and 4 bases, in that order; junction bases with no gene match: 3. This CDR3 has 13 residues. CDR1 GTSNPN and CDR2 SVGIG come from the germline V gene (reference sequence). CDR3 bases: TGTGCCTGGACTAGCGGGGGGATATACGAGCAGTACTTC. Its protein is CAWTSGGIYEQYF.

The V call is TRBV12-3 or TRBV12-4, the J call TRBJ1-2; 8 positions agree with TRBD1. The CDR3 extends over 13 amino acids. The V and J ends lost 7 bases and 8 bases, in that order; junction bases with no gene match: 9. CDR3 in amino acids: CASTTNRGSGYTF. CDR3 DNA sequence: TGTGCCAGCACCACAAACAGGGGGAGCGGCTACACCTTC.

In this sample, this clone turned up once. The rearrangement links TRBV11-2 to TRBJ2-7; 9 nucleotides match TRBD1. This CDR3 is 13 amino acids long. V lost 10 bases, J lost 3 bases, and 7 bases stayed unmatched. Germline assignment: CDR1 SGHAT and CDR2 FQNNGV. CDR3 sequence (DNA): TGTGCCACCAAGAGACAGGGGGGCTACGAGCAGTACTTC. This gives the protein CATKRQGGYEQYF.

The chain has TRBV24-1 and TRBJ1-5; 7 bases fit TRBD1. After removal of 8 bases from V and 10 bases from J, the junction contained 10 bases not matched to a gene. CDR1 is KGHDR and CDR2 is SFDVKD in the germline V gene. This CDR3 contains 13 residues. The CDR3 bases are TGTGCCACCAACACAGGGGACAATTCTCCCCAGCATTTT. This codes for CATNTGDNSPQHF.

This sequence joins TRBV13 and TRBJ2-1, with TRBD2 as a possible D gene (5 bases). The CDR3 contains 15 residues. The V gene lost 8 bases and the J gene lost 6 bases, with 20 bases spanning the gap. In germline, CDR1 is PRHDT, CDR2 FYEKMQ (reference sequence). The CDR3, as DNA: TGTGCCAGCCACTTCTACCGGGGAAACCGCAATGAGCAGTTCTTC. Residues: CASHFYRGNRNEQFF.

V is TRBV30 and J is TRBJ1-5, with D maybe TRBD1 (6 bases). Germline V CDR1 and CDR2: GTSNPN, SVGIG (reference sequence). The V end lost 5 bases, the J end lost 0 bases, and 17 bases lay between the germline ends. The CDR3 runs to 16 residues. The CDR3 loop is CAWSKGQLYSNQPQHF. CDR3 bases: TGTGCCTGGTCAAAGGGACAACTTTATAGCAATCAGCCCCAGCATTTT.

The chain combines TRBV6-1 with TRBJ2-3, with D possibly being TRBD1 (8 bases). This CDR3 comprises 16 residues. Germline CDR1 MNHNS, CDR2 SASEGT. V was cut by 3 bases and J by 2 bases, with 15 bases left in between. Written as DNA, the CDR3 is TGTGCCAGCAGTGACGGACAGGGAGGGGTCACAGATACGCAGTATTTT. Its protein product is CASSDGQGGVTDTQYF.

V and J are TRBV12-3 or TRBV12-4 and TRBJ1-1, with D possibly matching TRBD1 (6 bases). The CDR3 loop spans 13 amino acids. The ends were cut back, 5 bases at V and 4 bases at J, with 11 bases in the middle. The CDR3 protein is CASSKTGFTEAFF. The CDR3 DNA follows: TGTGCCAGCAGTAAAACAGGGTTCACTGAAGCTTTCTTT.

This chain links TRBV5-1 with TRBJ2-5; 9 bases map to TRBD2. The CDR3 totals 16 residues. CDR1 is SGHRS, CDR2 YFSETQ, per germline. V shed 2 bases, J shed 5 bases, and the junction held 10 bases outside the gene matches. Here the CDR3 DNA reads TGCGCCAGCAGCTTAGGTAACGCGGGGGGGCCGGAGACCCAGTACTTC. The encoded protein is CASSLGNAGGPETQYF.

The chain has TRBV19 and TRBJ2-7, with D tentatively TRBD2 (6 bases). Per the germline V gene, CDR1 is LNHDA and CDR2 is SQIVND (reference sequence). V was shortened by 1 base and J by 6 bases, with 16 bases between the two germline ends. This CDR3 region has 15 residues. CDR3 in DNA: TGTGCCAGTAGTATAGGACCGACTAGTTCACTCGAGCAGTACTTC. Its translation is CASSIGPTSSLEQYF.

V usage is TRBV7-6 and J usage is TRBJ2-1, with TRBD2 matching 9 bases. CDR3 length: 15 amino acids. V trimming: 5 bases; J trimming: 4 bases; junction bases outside the gene matches: 6. Germline CDR1 SGHVS, CDR2 FNYEAQ. CDR3 in DNA: TGTGCCAGCAGCCAAGCGGGGGGTATATACAATGAGCAGTTCTTC. Protein sequence: CASSQAGGIYNEQFF.

The chain uses TRBV30 and TRBJ1-1, with TRBD1 as a possible D gene (6 bases). The CDR3 has 12 amino acids. V lost 6 bases, J lost 1 base, and 9 bases lay in between. CDR1 GTSNPN and CDR2 SVGIG come from the germline V gene (reference sequence). CDR3 sequence: CACLTGNTEAFF. The CDR3 DNA sequence: TGTGCCTGCCTGACAGGGAACACTGAAGCTTTCTTT.

This rearrangement joins TRBV7-8 to TRBJ1-2; 7 nucleotides agree with TRBD1. The trim removed 1 base at V and 5 bases at J, leaving 1 base unmatched. Germline assignment: CDR1 SGHVS and CDR2 FQNEAQ. This CDR3 is built from 13 residues. The CDR3: CASSLEQGYGYTF. The CDR3 nucleotides are TGTGCCAGCAGCTTAGAACAGGGGTATGGCTACACCTTC.

The V and J genes are TRBV19 and TRBJ1-5; no clear D gene. The ends were cut back, 6 bases at V and 0 bases at J, with 6 bases in the middle. Germline loops: CDR1 LNHDA, CDR2 SQIVND (reference sequence). The CDR3 length is 13 residues. CDR3 residues: CASRQYSNQPQHF. DNA for the CDR3: TGTGCCAGTAGACAGTATAGCAATCAGCCCCAGCATTTT.

V usage is TRBV6-5 and J usage is TRBJ1-2, with 9 bases matching TRBD1. The V gene end was trimmed by 4 bases and the J gene end by 4 bases; junction bases not matched to a gene: 7. This CDR3 has 15 residues. Germline assignment: CDR1 MNHEY and CDR2 SVGAGI. CDR3 in DNA: TGTGCCAGCAGTTCCCCGGGACAGGGAATCTATGGCTACACCTTC. It yields the protein CASSSPGQGIYGYTF.

This chain uses TRBV7-3 with TRBJ2-1; TRBD1 matches 9 bases. Germline CDR1 is SGHTA and CDR2 is FQGTGA. V shed 5 bases, J shed 5 bases, and the junction held 7 bases outside the gene matches. The CDR3 is 15 residues long. The CDR3 region is CASSPTGGSNNEQFF. DNA of the CDR3: TGTGCCAGCAGCCCGACAGGGGGGAGTAACAATGAGCAGTTCTTC.

This chain uses TRBV6-5 with TRBJ1-3; D is undetermined. Germline CDR1 is MNHEY and CDR2 is SVGAGI. Trimming shortened V by 8 bases and J by 9 bases, and 11 bases separated the two germline ends. The CDR3 spans 11 residues. The DNA of the CDR3 is TGTGCCAGCGCCGCGGGAGCCACCATATATTTT. Residues: CASAAGATIYF.

V is TRBV30 and J is TRBJ2-1, with 13 bases fitting TRBD2. In germline, CDR1 is GTSNPN, CDR2 SVGIG (reference sequence). The CDR3 is 17 residues long. Trimming at V came to 6 bases and at J to 0 bases, leaving 8 bases not matched to a gene. This CDR3 is CACILAGGLSSYNEQFF. DNA for the CDR3: TGTGCCTGCATACTAGCGGGGGGGCTTAGCTCCTACAATGAGCAGTTCTTC.

The chain combines TRBV19 with TRBJ2-2, with D tentatively TRBD2 (6 bases). V shed 6 bases and J shed 1 base, with 9 bases lying between them. In germline, CDR1 is LNHDA, CDR2 SQIVND (reference sequence). The CDR3 has 14 amino acids. The CDR3: CASRLALNTGELFF. The CDR3 region has the DNA TGTGCCAGTAGACTAGCTCTGAACACCGGGGAGCTGTTTTTT.

This chain uses TRBV24-1 with TRBJ1-2; 8 bases are shared with TRBD1. This CDR3 has 15 amino acids. In germline, CDR1 is KGHDR, CDR2 SFDVKD. After removal of 4 bases from V and 6 bases from J, the junction contained 9 bases not matched to a gene. CDR3 residues: CATSDPWTGSHGYTF. CDR3 coding DNA: TGTGCCACCAGTGACCCCTGGACAGGGAGTCATGGCTACACCTTC.

This sequence joins TRBV7-8 and TRBJ2-5; possible D gene TRBD1, 5 bases. The CDR3 covers 13 residues. Germline loops: CDR1 SGHVS, CDR2 FQNEAQ. Trimming stripped 1 base from V and 6 bases from J, with 9 bases between. The CDR3 DNA reads as TGTGCCAGCAGCTTAGAAGGGGCAAAGACCCAGTACTTC. Its translation: CASSLEGAKTQYF.

The chain recombines TRBV3-1 (or the pseudogene TRBV3-2) with TRBJ2-2; no clear D gene. CDR3 length equals 15 residues. Germline assignment: CDR1 LGHDT and CDR2 YNNKEL (reference sequence). The germline V and J ends were trimmed by 1 base and 8 bases, with 14 bases remaining between them. This CDR3 is CASSQGHSGNGELFF. DNA for the CDR3: TGTGCCAGCAGCCAAGGACACAGTGGCAATGGGGAGCTGTTTTTT.

To note about this clone: A junction boundary mismatches the germline segment, possibly from a read error. The genes are TRBV5-1 and TRBJ1-1, with 8 positions matching TRBD1. Per germline, CDR1 SGHRS and CDR2 YFSETQ. This CDR3 has 16 amino acids. The chain's CDR3 is CASSFRTGRVNTETFF. DNA for the CDR3: TGCGCCAGCAGCTTTAGGACAGGGAGGGTGAACACTGAAACTTTCTTT.

The genes are TRBV6-2 or TRBV6-3 and TRBJ2-2; 8 nucleotides line up with TRBD2. CDR1 MNHEY and CDR2 SVGEGT come from the germline V gene. This CDR3 has 17 amino acids. Trimming cost V 4 bases and J 0 bases; bases outside gene matches: 7. The CDR3 sequence: CASSLVAGTTNTGELFF. In DNA, the CDR3 is TGTGCCAGCAGTTTGGTAGCGGGGACCACGAACACCGGGGAGCTGTTTTTT.